Each of the 30 T cell receptor beta chains below was sequenced from the same sample in a study of T-cell reconstitution after alpha-beta-depleted transplantation in children. Unique molecular identifiers were incorporated when the TCRbeta library was constructed. MiXCR, applied by TCRdb to the PCR reads, yields one record per CDR3 protein. Of 210,000 or so distinct CDR3 sequences listed, 11% were seen once; the top ten hold 28%. The sample was PBMCs, taken before TCRalphabeta/CD19-depleted stem cell transplant. These receptors all come from a child less than two years old with acute myeloid leukemia, due to receive a stem cell transplant.

In its sample, this clonotype was seen many times. This rearrangement joins TRBV7-9 to TRBJ1-5; weak D call: TRBD1 (5 bases). Trimming removed 4 bases at V and 5 bases at J, with 15 bases between. Per germline, CDR1 SEHNR and CDR2 FQNEAQ (reference sequence). The CDR3 has 15 amino acids. The CDR3 spells CASSSGGRADQPQHF. The CDR3 DNA follows: TGTGCCAGCAGCTCAGGTGGCAGGGCTGATCAGCCCCAGCATTTT.

The table lists this clonotype with many counts. CDR3 nucleotide sequence: TGTGCCAGCAGCTTTGTCGGAGAGACCCAGTACTTC. It translates to CASSFVGETQYF. The chain is built from TRBV5-5 and TRBJ2-5; D not certain. Trimming took off 2 bases at V and 4 bases at J, with 6 bases between the two ends. CDR1 and CDR2 from the germline V gene are SGHKS and YYEKEE (reference sequence). The CDR3 consists of 12 residues. Variable domain in full (rest from reference TRBV5-5 and TRBJ2-5): DAGVTQSPTHLIKTRGQQVTLRCSPISGHKSVSWYQQVLGQGPQFIFQYYEKEERGRGNFPDRFSARQFPNYSSELNVNALLLGDSALYLCASSFVGETQYFGPGTRLLVL.

This clonotype appeared many times. The J gene is TRBJ2-5, the V gene TRBV18; D remains ambiguous. The CDR3 extends over 12 amino acids. Germline assignment: CDR1 KGHSH and CDR2 LQKENI. V lost 1 base to trimming and J lost 6 bases, with 6 bases between them. CDR3: CASSPQRKTQYF. CDR3 sequence (DNA): TGTGCCAGCTCACCACAGAGGAAGACCCAGTACTTC.

V and J are TRBV7-2 and TRBJ2-3; tentatively, D is TRBD2 (7 bases). Germline CDR1 SGHTA, CDR2 FQGNSA. The CDR3 consists of 15 residues. V was shortened by 7 bases and J by 4 bases, with 18 bases between the two germline ends. CDR3 residues: CASIIIGGEADTQYF. The CDR3 DNA is TGTGCCAGCATCATTATAGGGGGGGAGGCAGATACGCAGTATTTT.

This clonotype was counted at least ten times. This sequence joins TRBV4-3 and TRBJ2-1; maybe TRBD1 (5 bases). Germline V gene lookup returns CDR1 LGHNA and CDR2 YSLEER. The CDR3 runs to 15 residues. V was trimmed by 1 base and J by 2 bases, leaving 9 bases between them. The CDR3 region is CASSQADTTYNEQFF. CDR3 coding DNA: TGCGCCAGCAGCCAAGCGGACACTACCTACAATGAGCAGTTCTTC.

The count of this clonotype is one. Just one base apart from a much larger clone, this may be a read error. CDR3 bases: TGTGCCAGCAGCCCCGACAGGGACAATGGCGACACCTTC. This gives the protein CASSPDRDNGDTF. The genes are TRBV2 and TRBJ1-2, with 7 bases lining up with TRBD1. The CDR3 has 13 amino acids. CDR1 and CDR2 from the germline V gene are SNHLY and FYNNEI. The full variable domain, rest sourced from reference TRBV2 and TRBJ1-2, is EPEVTQTPSHQVTQMGQEVILRCVPISNHLYFYWYRQILGQKVEFLVSFYNNEISEKSEIFDDQFSVERPDGSNFTLKIRSTKLEDSAMYFCASSPDRDNGDTFGSGTRLTVV.

This clonotype has only a few counts. This rearrangement joins TRBV9 to TRBJ2-5; 11 positions match TRBD1. Germline trimming cut 0 bases from V and 5 bases from J; bases unmatched to any gene: 6. CDR3 length: 16 amino acids. The germline CDR1 and CDR2 sequences are SGDLS and YYNGEE. The CDR3 sequence: CASSVAGQGAGETQYF. DNA of the CDR3: TGTGCCAGCAGCGTAGCCGGACAGGGGGCGGGCGAGACCCAGTACTTC.

This clonotype was picked up many times. The V call is TRBV4-1, the J call TRBJ2-1; D is perhaps TRBD2 (6 bases). The CDR3 has 16 amino acids. Germline values: CDR1 MGHRA, CDR2 YSYEKL. Trimming removed 1 base at V and 4 bases at J, with 14 bases between. The CDR3 region is CASSQARGTYYNEQFF. DNA of the CDR3: TGCGCCAGCAGCCAAGCTCGGGGGACTTATTACAATGAGCAGTTCTTC.

Many counts were recorded for this clonotype. The rearrangement joins TRBV28 to TRBJ2-7, with 10 nucleotides matching TRBD2. The CDR3 is 15 amino acids. Losses at the gene ends were 5 bases for V and 3 bases for J; bases not matched to a gene: 7. Per the germline V gene, CDR1 is MDHEN and CDR2 is SYDVKM. The CDR3 bases are TGTGCCAGCAGTCCCGCTAGCGGGGGACGCTACGAGCAGTACTTC. Protein sequence: CASSPASGGRYEQYF.

Many counts were recorded for this clonotype. This chain uses TRBV7-9 with TRBJ2-7; D not resolved. V lost 7 bases and J 2 bases, leaving 12 bases between the germline ends. Germline values: CDR1 SEHNR, CDR2 FQNEAQ (reference sequence). The CDR3 has 13 amino acids. The CDR3 here is CASTLSGAYEQYF. The CDR3 nucleotides are TGTGCCAGCACCCTTAGTGGAGCCTACGAGCAGTACTTC. The whole variable domain, filled in from reference TRBV7-9 and TRBJ2-7, reads DTGVSQNPRHKITKRGQNVTFRCDPISEHNRLYWYRQTLGQGPEFLTYFQNEAQLEKSRLLSDRFSAERPKGSFSTLEIQRTEQGDSAMYLCASTLSGAYEQYFGPGTRLTVT.

The chain employs TRBV18 and TRBJ2-7; D call uncertain. The CDR3 consists of 14 residues. The germline CDR1 and CDR2 sequences are KGHSH and LQKENI. V lost 3 bases to trimming and J lost 4 bases, with 13 bases between them. CDR3 bases: TGTGCCAGCTCACCGGAACTTCAGGCGTACGAGCAGTACTTC. Amino acid sequence: CASSPELQAYEQYF. The whole variable domain, remainder taken from reference TRBV18 and TRBJ2-7, is NAGVMQNPRHLVRRRGQEARLRCSPMKGHSHVYWYRQLPEEGLKFMVYLQKENIIDESGMPKERFSAEFPKEGPSILRIQQVVRGDSAAYFCASSPELQAYEQYFGPGTRLTVT.

This chain connects TRBV12-3 or TRBV12-4 to TRBJ2-5; D is unclear. The CDR3 loop spans 13 amino acids. The germline V and J ends were trimmed by 8 bases and 1 base, with 11 bases remaining between them. CDR3 nucleotides: TGTGCCAGCGTCGCGGCCAGCCAAGAGACCCAGTACTTC. Translation: CASVAASQETQYF.

This clonotype appeared many times. The rearrangement links TRBV20-1 to TRBJ2-7; 12 bases align to TRBD2. V lost 3 bases, J lost 7 bases, and 4 bases stayed unmatched. This CDR3 has 13 amino acids. The germline V gene encodes CDR1 DFQATT and CDR2 SNEGSKA (reference sequence). The CDR3 region has the DNA TGCAGTGCTAGGACTAGCGGGAGTGGAGAGCAGTACTTC. Residues: CSARTSGSGEQYF.

In this sample, this clonotype turned up many times. The V call is TRBV28, the J call TRBJ2-2; TRBD2 is a possible D gene (6 bases). This CDR3 region has 15 residues. The germline V gene has CDR1 MDHEN and CDR2 SYDVKM. The V gene lost 5 bases and the J gene lost 0 bases, with 10 bases spanning the gap. The CDR3 sequence: CASSLSGANTGELFF. The CDR3 DNA sequence: TGTGCCAGCAGTCTTAGCGGAGCGAACACCGGGGAGCTGTTTTTT.

The table lists this clonotype with a count of one. A read error may explain this, as a much larger clone is one base away. This chain joins TRBV29-1 and TRBJ1-1; TRBD1 might be the D (5 bases). The CDR3 totals 12 residues. Germline V gives CDR1 SQVTM, CDR2 ANQGSEA. V dropped 5 bases and J dropped 5 bases, with 12 bases sitting between them. This chain's CDR3 is CSVRGSWTEAFF. For the CDR3, the DNA is TGCAGCGTTCGGGGGAGTTGGACTGAAGCTTTCTTT. The full variable domain, its missing parts supplied by reference TRBV29-1 and TRBJ1-1, is SAVISQKPSRDICQRGTSLTIQCQVDSQVTMMFWYRQQPGQSLTLIATANQGSEATYESGFVIDKFPISRPNLTFSTLTVSNMSPEDSSIYLCSVRGSWTEAFFGQGTRLTVV.

This clonotype has more than one count but fewer than ten. The rearrangement uses TRBV30 and TRBJ2-7; maybe TRBD1 (6 bases). The CDR3 extends over 15 amino acids. Trimming removed 3 bases from V and 3 bases from J, with 18 bases in between. Looked up from germline, CDR1 is GTSNPN and CDR2 is SVGIG (reference sequence). The CDR3 is CAWSRTDHHGYEQYF. CDR3 DNA sequence: TGTGCCTGGAGCCGGACAGACCACCACGGCTACGAGCAGTACTTC.

In this sample, this clonotype turned up many times. This chain joins TRBV30 and TRBJ2-2, with a weak D call TRBD1 (5 bases). The CDR3 sequence is 15 residues long. CDR1 is GTSNPN, CDR2 SVGIG, per germline (reference sequence). The ends were cut back, 1 base at V and 6 bases at J, with 15 bases in the middle. CDR3 sequence: CAWSGGHRGPGELFF. CDR3 nucleotides: TGTGCCTGGAGTGGAGGACACCGAGGTCCCGGGGAGCTGTTTTTT.

This clonotype was found many times. This rearrangement joins TRBV12-3 or TRBV12-4 to TRBJ1-6, with D possibly being TRBD1 (5 bases). There are 14 residues in the CDR3. V lost 2 bases, J lost 7 bases, and 9 bases lay in between. CDR3 nucleotide sequence: TGTGCCAGCAGTTTACGGGGCTCGAATTCACCCCTCCACTTT. Encoded protein: CASSLRGSNSPLHF.

This clonotype occurred a few times. The chain employs TRBV6-5 and TRBJ1-4, with a possible D match to TRBD1 (5 bases). Trimming cost V 4 bases and J 7 bases, with 13 bases left between them. This CDR3 is 14 amino acids long. CDR1 MNHEY and CDR2 SVGAGI come from the germline V gene. The CDR3 nucleotides are TGTGCCAGCAGTTCGGGGCCTCTGGGTGAAAAACTGTTTTTT. The encoded protein is CASSSGPLGEKLFF.

Many counts were recorded for this clonotype. Given a much more abundant clone one base away, this may be a read error. This chain joins TRBV5-1 and TRBJ1-3, with a weak D call TRBD1 (6 bases). V was clipped by 0 bases and J by 6 bases, with 13 bases between them. The germline V gene has CDR1 SGHRS and CDR2 YFSETQ. The CDR3 spans 15 residues. This CDR3 is CASSLDDRWANTIYF. CDR3 bases: TGCGCCAGCAGCTTGGACGACAGGTGGGCAAACACCATATATTTT.

This clonotype has a handful of counts. This chain's CDR3 is CASSRTSGRGYEQYF. The CDR3 nucleotides read TGTGCCAGCAGCAGGACTAGCGGGAGGGGCTACGAGCAGTACTTC. The rearrangement joins TRBV6-1 to TRBJ2-7, with TRBD2 matching over 15 bases. The germline CDR1 and CDR2 sequences are MNHNS and SASEGT. The CDR3 sequence is 15 residues long. Trimming cost V 6 bases and J 3 bases; bases outside gene matches: 3.

CDR3 bases: TGCAGTGCTAGAGTTGGGTCGGGTCAAAGACTGTTTTTT. Amino acids: CSARVGSGQRLFF. The chain joins TRBV20-1 to TRBJ1-4; D not certain. Germline CDR1 DFQATT, CDR2 SNEGSKA (reference sequence). Trimming stripped 1 base from V and 13 bases from J, with 16 bases between. There are 13 residues in the CDR3.

This clonotype showed up many times. This chain uses TRBV12-3 or TRBV12-4 with TRBJ1-5, with D hard to call. The CDR3 consists of 14 residues. Trimming shortened V by 3 bases and J by 5 bases, and 11 bases separated the two germline ends. This chain's CDR3 is CASSFRSGDQPQHF. The CDR3 nucleotides read TGTGCCAGCAGTTTCCGGTCAGGAGATCAGCCCCAGCATTTT.

The table lists this clonotype with many counts. The chain joins TRBV30 to TRBJ2-7; no clear D gene. The germline V and J ends were trimmed by 3 bases and 2 bases, with 17 bases remaining between them. Per germline, CDR1 GTSNPN and CDR2 SVGIG (reference sequence). The CDR3 contains 15 residues. The DNA for the CDR3 is TGTGCCTGGAGCTTACCACAAGGAACGACCTACGAGCAGTACTTC. Protein product: CAWSLPQGTTYEQYF.

Note on this clonotype: One junction end does not reproduce the germline sequence, and a read error may be involved. The CDR3: CVSSPRTGFYEKLFF. CDR3 nucleotide sequence: TGTGTCAGCAGCCCCCGGACAGGGTTTTACGAAAAACTGTTTTTT. This rearrangement joins TRBV3-1 to TRBJ1-4; 8 nucleotides align to TRBD1. The CDR3 sequence is 15 residues long. Looked up from germline, CDR1 is LGHDT and CDR2 is YNNKEL (reference sequence).

This clonotype occurred many times. The gene calls are TRBV20-1 and TRBJ2-5; 11 nucleotides agree with TRBD2. With 1 base clipped from V and 5 bases from J, the junction kept 3 bases outside the gene matches. Germline CDR1 and CDR2: DFQATT and SNEGSKA (reference sequence). This CDR3 comprises 14 residues. The DNA for the CDR3 is TGCAGTGCTAGAGTAGCGGGAGGGCGCGAGACCCAGTACTTC. Translation: CSARVAGGRETQYF.

In its sample, this clonotype was seen many times. The gene calls are TRBV12-3 or TRBV12-4 and TRBJ2-3; TRBD2 might be the D (5 bases). The CDR3 spans 15 residues. V lost 8 bases to trimming and J lost 4 bases, with 19 bases between them. The CDR3 sequence is CASPKHPFGADTQYF. The DNA for the CDR3 is TGTGCCAGCCCCAAGCACCCTTTCGGGGCAGATACGCAGTATTTT.

This clonotype was recorded at least ten times. The genes are TRBV24-1 and TRBJ2-1; D remains ambiguous. The CDR3 sequence is 16 residues long. CDR1 and CDR2 from the germline V gene are KGHDR and SFDVKD. The germline V and J ends were trimmed by 2 bases and 0 bases, with 10 bases remaining between them. CDR3: CATSDSSKLSYNEQFF. The DNA of the CDR3 is TGTGCCACCAGTGATTCCTCAAAACTCTCCTACAATGAGCAGTTCTTC.

This clonotype was found many times. One end of the junction fails to match germline, which may point to a read error. The chain combines TRBV5-1 with TRBJ1-1; the D gene is possibly TRBD1 (6 bases). Germline loops: CDR1 SGHRS, CDR2 YFSETQ. This CDR3 has 15 amino acids. CDR3 DNA sequence: TGCCCCAGCAGCGCAGGCTTGGGGGCGGACACTGAAGCTTTCTTT. Amino acid sequence: CPSSAGLGADTEAFF.

Ten or more counts support this clonotype. The chain is built from TRBV30 and TRBJ1-5; D remains ambiguous. Trimming stripped 2 bases from V and 4 bases from J, with 9 bases between. CDR3 length equals 13 residues. In germline, CDR1 is GTSNPN, CDR2 SVGIG (reference sequence). This chain's CDR3 is CAWSPGPNQPQHF. As DNA, the CDR3 is TGTGCCTGGAGTCCGGGTCCAAATCAGCCCCAGCATTTT.